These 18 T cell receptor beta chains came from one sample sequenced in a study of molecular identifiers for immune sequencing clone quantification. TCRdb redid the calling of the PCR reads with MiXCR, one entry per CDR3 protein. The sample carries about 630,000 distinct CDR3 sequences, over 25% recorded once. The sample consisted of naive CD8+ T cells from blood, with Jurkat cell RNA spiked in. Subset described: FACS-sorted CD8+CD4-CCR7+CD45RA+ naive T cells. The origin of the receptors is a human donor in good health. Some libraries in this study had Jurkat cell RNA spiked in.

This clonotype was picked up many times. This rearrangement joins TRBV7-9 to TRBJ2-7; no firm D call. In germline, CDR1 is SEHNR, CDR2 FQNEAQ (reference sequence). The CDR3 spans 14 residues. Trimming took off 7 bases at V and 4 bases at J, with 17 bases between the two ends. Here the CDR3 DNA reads TGTGCCAGCACCTCCCGTGGCGGATCGTACGAGCAGTACTTC. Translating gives CASTSRGGSYEQYF.

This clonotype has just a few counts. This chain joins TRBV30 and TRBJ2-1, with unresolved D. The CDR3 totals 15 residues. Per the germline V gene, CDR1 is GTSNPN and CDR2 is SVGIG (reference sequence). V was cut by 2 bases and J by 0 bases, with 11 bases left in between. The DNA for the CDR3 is TGTGCCTGGAGTCCATTCAGACGCTCCTACAATGAGCAGTTCTTC. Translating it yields CAWSPFRRSYNEQFF.

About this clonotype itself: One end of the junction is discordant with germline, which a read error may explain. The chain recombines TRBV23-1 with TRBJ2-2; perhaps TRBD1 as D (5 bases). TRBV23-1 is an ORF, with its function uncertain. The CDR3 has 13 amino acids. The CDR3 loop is CAGRVSNPGELFF. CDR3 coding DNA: TGCGCCGGCAGGGTGTCTAACCCCGGGGAGCTGTTTTTT.

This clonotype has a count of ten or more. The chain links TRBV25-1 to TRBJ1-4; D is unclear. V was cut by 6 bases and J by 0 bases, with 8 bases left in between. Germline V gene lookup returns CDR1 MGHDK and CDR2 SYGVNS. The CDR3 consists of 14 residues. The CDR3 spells CASSEWTTNEKLFF. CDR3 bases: TGTGCCAGCAGCGAGTGGACAACTAATGAAAAACTGTTTTTT.

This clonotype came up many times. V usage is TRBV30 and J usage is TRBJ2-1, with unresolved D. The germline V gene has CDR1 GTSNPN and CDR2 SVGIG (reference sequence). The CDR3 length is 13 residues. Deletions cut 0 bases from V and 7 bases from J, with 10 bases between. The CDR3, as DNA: TGTGCCTGGAGTGTAATAAGGGTTAATGAGCAGTTCTTC. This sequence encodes CAWSVIRVNEQFF.

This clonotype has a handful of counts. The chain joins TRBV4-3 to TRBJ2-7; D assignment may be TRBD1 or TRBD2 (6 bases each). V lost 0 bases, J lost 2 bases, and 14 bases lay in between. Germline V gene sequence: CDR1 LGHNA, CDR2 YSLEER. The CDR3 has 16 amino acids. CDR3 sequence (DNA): TGCGCCAGCAGCCAAGATCGGGGGCGGTCTGCCTACGAGCAGTACTTC. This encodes CASSQDRGRSAYEQYF.

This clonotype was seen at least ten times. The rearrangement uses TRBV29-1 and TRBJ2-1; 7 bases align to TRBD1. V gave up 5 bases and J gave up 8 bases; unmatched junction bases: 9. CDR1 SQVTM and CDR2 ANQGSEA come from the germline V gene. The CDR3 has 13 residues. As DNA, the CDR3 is TGCAGCGTTATCCCCAGGGGGAACGATGAGCAGTTCTTC. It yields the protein CSVIPRGNDEQFF.

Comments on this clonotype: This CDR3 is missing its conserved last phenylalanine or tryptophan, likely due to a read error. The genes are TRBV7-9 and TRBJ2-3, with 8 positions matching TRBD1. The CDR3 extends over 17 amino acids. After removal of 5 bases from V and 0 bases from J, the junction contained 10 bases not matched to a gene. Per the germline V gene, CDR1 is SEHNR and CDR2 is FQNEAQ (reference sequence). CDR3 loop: CASSERTGWLSTDTQYV. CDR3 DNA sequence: TGTGCCAGCAGCGAGAGGACAGGGTGGCTTAGCACAGATACGCAGTATGTT.

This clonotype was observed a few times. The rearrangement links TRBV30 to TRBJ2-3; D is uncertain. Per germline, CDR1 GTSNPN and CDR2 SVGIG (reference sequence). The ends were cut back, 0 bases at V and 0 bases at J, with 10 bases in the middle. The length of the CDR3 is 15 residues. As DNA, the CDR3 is TGTGCCTGGAGTGTAATGACCCATAGCACAGATACGCAGTATTTT. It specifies CAWSVMTHSTDTQYF.

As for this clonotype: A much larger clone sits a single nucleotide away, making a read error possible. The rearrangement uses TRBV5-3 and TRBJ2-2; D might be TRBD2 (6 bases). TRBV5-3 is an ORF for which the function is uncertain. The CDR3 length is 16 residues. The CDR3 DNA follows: TGTGCCAGCAGCTTGGATCTAGGGGCGAACACCGGGGGGCTGTTTTTT. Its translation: CASSLDLGANTGGLFF.

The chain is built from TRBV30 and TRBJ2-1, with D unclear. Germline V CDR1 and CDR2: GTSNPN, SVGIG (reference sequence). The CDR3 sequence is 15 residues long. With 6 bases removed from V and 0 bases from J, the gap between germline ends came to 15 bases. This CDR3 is CACTDLYISYNEQFF. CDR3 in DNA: TGTGCCTGTACCGACCTCTATATCTCCTACAATGAGCAGTTCTTC.

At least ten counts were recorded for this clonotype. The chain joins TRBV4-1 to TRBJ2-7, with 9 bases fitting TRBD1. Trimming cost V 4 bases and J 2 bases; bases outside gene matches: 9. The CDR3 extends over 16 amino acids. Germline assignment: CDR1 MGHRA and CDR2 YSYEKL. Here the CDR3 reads CASSPLEQGAPYEQYF. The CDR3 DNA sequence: TGCGCCAGCAGCCCATTGGAACAGGGGGCGCCCTACGAGCAGTACTTC.

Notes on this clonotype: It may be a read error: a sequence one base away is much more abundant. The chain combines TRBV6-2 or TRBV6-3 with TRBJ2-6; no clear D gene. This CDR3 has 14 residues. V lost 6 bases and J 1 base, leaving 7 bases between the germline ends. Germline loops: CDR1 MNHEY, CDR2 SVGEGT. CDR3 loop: CASSQPSGANVLTF. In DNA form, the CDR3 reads TGTGCCAGCAGCCAACCTTCTGGGGCCAACGTCCTGACTTTC.

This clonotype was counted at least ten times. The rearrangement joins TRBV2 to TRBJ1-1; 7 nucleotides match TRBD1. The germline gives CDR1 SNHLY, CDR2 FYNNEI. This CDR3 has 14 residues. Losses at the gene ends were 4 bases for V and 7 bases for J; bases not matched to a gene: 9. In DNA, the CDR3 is TGTGCCAGCAGTGGGTATACAGGGGAGGTTGAAGCTTTCTTT. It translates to CASSGYTGEVEAFF. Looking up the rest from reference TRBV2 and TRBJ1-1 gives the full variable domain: EPEVTQTPSHQVTQMGQEVILRCVPISNHLYFYWYRQILGQKVEFLVSFYNNEISEKSEIFDDQFSVERPDGSNFTLKIRSTKLEDSAMYFCASSGYTGEVEAFFGQGTRLTVV.

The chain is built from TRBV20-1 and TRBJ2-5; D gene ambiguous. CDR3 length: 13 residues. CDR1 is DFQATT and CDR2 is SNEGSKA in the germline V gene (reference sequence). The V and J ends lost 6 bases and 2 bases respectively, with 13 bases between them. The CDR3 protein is CSAEDGFQETQYF. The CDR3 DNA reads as TGCAGTGCCGAGGACGGTTTTCAAGAGACCCAGTACTTC.

CDR3 bases: TGTGCCAGCAGTGAACGGGGGTTTTACAATGAGCAGTTCTTC. It specifies CASSERGFYNEQFF. The chain uses TRBV25-1 and TRBJ2-1; a weak D match, TRBD2 (6 bases). V dropped 2 bases and J dropped 4 bases, with 9 bases sitting between them. This CDR3 is built from 14 residues. Per germline, CDR1 MGHDK and CDR2 SYGVNS.

The CDR3 region has the DNA TGCAGCGTTGAAGATCGCGGGGGGGCCGTCGATACGCAGTATTTT. It yields the protein CSVEDRGGAVDTQYF. V and J are TRBV29-1 and TRBJ2-3, with 9 bases fitting TRBD2. This CDR3 is built from 15 residues. Germline values: CDR1 SQVTM, CDR2 ANQGSEA. J lost 6 bases, V lost 0 bases, and 7 bases had no gene match.

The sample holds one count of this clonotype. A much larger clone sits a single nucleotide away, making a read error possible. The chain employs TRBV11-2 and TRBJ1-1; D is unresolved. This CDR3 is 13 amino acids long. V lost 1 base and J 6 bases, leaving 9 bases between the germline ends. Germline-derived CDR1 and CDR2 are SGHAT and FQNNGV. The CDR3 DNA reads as TGTGCCAGCAGCTTAGCTCCGGACCCTGAAGCTTTCTTT. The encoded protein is CASSLAPDPEAFF.